Listed here are 23 T cell receptor beta chains from one sample, sequenced in a study of blood T cells in healthy people across ages. Primers used in a second PCR of about 6 to 12 cycles were a sample-barcoded 5' primer and a J-beta primer mix. TCRdb fed the 5' RACE reads into MiXCR, producing one record per CDR3 protein. Among almost 1 million distinct CDR3 sequences, 45% to 60% were seen once, and the ten largest hold 20% to 25%. Sample: blood. These receptor sequences come from a woman aged 55-70 years in good health.

V and J are TRBV6-5 and TRBJ1-6; 7 nucleotides match TRBD1. Per germline, CDR1 MNHEY and CDR2 SVGAGI. The CDR3 covers 14 residues. V shed 6 bases, J shed 7 bases, and the junction held 6 bases outside the gene matches. Here the CDR3 reads CASRPGTENSPLHF. DNA of the CDR3: TGTGCCAGCAGGCCCGGGACAGAGAATTCACCCCTCCACTTT.

This chain joins TRBV12-3 or TRBV12-4 and TRBJ2-3; D might be TRBD1 (6 bases). The ends were cut back, 7 bases at V and 8 bases at J, with 28 bases in the middle. CDR3 length equals 17 residues. CDR3 sequence reads: CASTKNRETISSATQYF. The CDR3 nucleotides are TGTGCCAGCACCAAGAACAGGGAGACAATTTCTAGTGCTACGCAGTATTTT.

The sample holds many counts of this clonotype. V and J are TRBV28 and TRBJ1-2; D is unresolved. CDR1 is MDHEN, CDR2 SYDVKM, per germline. With 6 bases removed from V and 5 bases from J, the gap between germline ends came to 13 bases. This CDR3 has 13 residues. Written as DNA, the CDR3 is TGTGCCAGCAGCTTAGCGGGAATTTATGGCTACACCTTC. Residues: CASSLAGIYGYTF.

The chain employs TRBV6-2 or TRBV6-3 and TRBJ2-2; D ambiguous. Germline CDR1 reads MNHEY; CDR2 reads SVGEGT. CDR3 length: 15 residues. V was clipped by 6 bases and J by 3 bases, with 14 bases between them. CDR3 in DNA: TGTGCCAGCAGCCTAACAGTCTATGACACCGGGGAGCTGTTTTTT. As protein: CASSLTVYDTGELFF.

In its sample, this clonotype was seen many times. This chain connects TRBV12-3 or TRBV12-4 to TRBJ2-3; tentative D call: TRBD2 (6 bases). The CDR3 runs to 15 residues. With 4 bases removed from V and 0 bases from J, the gap between germline ends came to 11 bases. The CDR3 sequence: CASSSRLESTDTQYF. In DNA form, the CDR3 reads TGTGCCAGCAGTTCCAGACTAGAAAGCACAGATACGCAGTATTTT.

The chain carries TRBV29-1 and TRBJ2-1; no clear D gene. V lost 6 bases and J lost 0, with 12 bases in between. CDR3 size: 14 residues. Germline V gives CDR1 SQVTM, CDR2 ANQGSEA. The chain's CDR3 is CSVDTRSSYNEQFF. The CDR3 DNA follows: TGCAGCGTCGACACCCGGAGCTCCTACAATGAGCAGTTCTTC.

This clonotype was counted many times. The J gene is TRBJ2-7, the V gene TRBV7-2; D call uncertain. Germline CDR1 is SGHTA and CDR2 is FQGNSA. Trimming took off 3 bases at V and 2 bases at J, with 14 bases between the two ends. The CDR3 extends over 15 amino acids. The CDR3 is CASSLMWPAPYEQYF. In DNA form, the CDR3 reads TGTGCCAGCAGCTTGATGTGGCCAGCTCCCTACGAGCAGTACTTC.

The chain links TRBV30 to TRBJ2-2; D is possibly TRBD2 (5 bases). This CDR3 spans 13 amino acids. Deletions cut 5 bases from V and 8 bases from J, with 15 bases between. CDR1 is GTSNPN and CDR2 is SVGIG in the germline V gene (reference sequence). The CDR3 spells CAWGPTSKGELFF. The CDR3, as DNA: TGTGCCTGGGGCCCTACTAGTAAAGGGGAGCTGTTTTTT.

This chain joins TRBV4-1 and TRBJ2-1; D perhaps matches TRBD1 (5 bases). The V end was cut by 2 bases, the J end by 4 bases, with 18 bases between. The CDR3 runs 17 residues. Germline V gives CDR1 MGHRA, CDR2 YSYEKL. CDR3 amino acids: CASSQPVRGSKYNEQFF. For the CDR3, the DNA is TGCGCCAGCAGCCAACCTGTAAGGGGATCTAAGTACAATGAGCAGTTCTTC.

The chain links TRBV28 to TRBJ2-7, with D perhaps being TRBD1 or TRBD2 (6 bases each). There are 15 residues in the CDR3. V shed 3 bases and J shed 3 bases, with 15 bases lying between them. Germline assignment: CDR1 MDHEN and CDR2 SYDVKM. For the CDR3, the DNA is TGTGCCAGCAGTTTCCAGGGGATGGGGGGCTACGAGCAGTACTTC. This encodes CASSFQGMGGYEQYF.

The chain combines TRBV28 with TRBJ1-4; the match to TRBD1 covers 11 bases. Trimming took 7 bases from V and 8 from J; bases not matched to a gene: 6. CDR3 length equals 14 residues. Germline V gene data show CDR1 as MDHEN and CDR2 as SYDVKM. CDR3 sequence: CASTGQGAGEKLFF. CDR3 in DNA: TGTGCCAGCACCGGACAGGGGGCAGGGGAAAAACTGTTTTTT.

The rearrangement links TRBV27 to TRBJ2-1; 11 bases match TRBD2. The trim removed 2 bases at V and 2 bases at J, leaving 8 bases unmatched. The CDR3 totals 18 residues. The germline V gene encodes CDR1 MNHEY and CDR2 SMNVEV (reference sequence). CDR3: CASSLGLAGGWAYNEQFF. CDR3 bases: TGTGCCAGCAGTTTAGGGCTAGCGGGGGGATGGGCCTACAATGAGCAGTTCTTC.

This clonotype occurred a few times. The chain carries TRBV12-3 or TRBV12-4 and TRBJ2-3; the match to TRBD1 covers 11 bases. The CDR3 length is 16 residues. J was trimmed by 6 bases and V by 5 bases; bases with no gene match: 10. Here the CDR3 reads CASSPIGQGAKDTQYF. The CDR3 bases are TGTGCCAGCAGTCCTATTGGACAGGGGGCTAAGGATACGCAGTATTTT.

This clonotype was detected many times. The V gene is TRBV12-3 or TRBV12-4, the J gene TRBJ2-7, with TRBD1 matching over 7 bases. The CDR3 sequence is 12 residues long. V lost 5 bases and J lost 4; bases outside the gene matches: 2. The CDR3 coding sequence is TGTGCCAGCAGTCGGGACAGATACGAGCAGTACTTC. As protein: CASSRDRYEQYF.

The chain is built from TRBV4-3 and TRBJ2-7; D might be TRBD2 (5 bases). Trimming removed 0 bases from V and 1 base from J, with 13 bases in between. CDR1 LGHNA and CDR2 YSLEER come from the germline V gene. CDR3 length: 16 amino acids. The CDR3 reads CASSQERAGGSYEQYF. The CDR3 DNA reads as TGCGCCAGCAGCCAAGAGCGGGCGGGCGGTTCCTACGAGCAGTACTTC.

The gene calls are TRBV30 and TRBJ1-2; 11 bases are shared with TRBD1. Trimming at V came to 4 bases and at J to 8 bases, leaving 9 bases not matched to a gene. The CDR3 is made up of 14 amino acids. Germline V CDR1 and CDR2: GTSNPN, SVGIG (reference sequence). The CDR3 loop is CAWIRGQGERGYTF. The CDR3 DNA follows: TGTGCCTGGATACGGGGACAGGGGGAAAGAGGCTACACCTTC.

This clonotype was counted between two and nine times. This chain connects TRBV7-8 to TRBJ2-3; TRBD1 matches 7 bases. CDR1 is SGHVS, CDR2 FQNEAQ, per germline. This CDR3 spans 15 amino acids. Trimming took 5 bases from V and 0 from J; bases not matched to a gene: 5. DNA for the CDR3: TGTGCCAGCAGCGGGCAGGGACAGAGCACAGATACGCAGTATTTT. Its protein is CASSGQGQSTDTQYF.

This clonotype was seen only a few times. The chain combines TRBV27 with TRBJ2-7, with 10 nucleotides matching TRBD2. The germline V gene has CDR1 MNHEY and CDR2 SMNVEV (reference sequence). This CDR3 contains 14 residues. The trim removed 3 bases at V and 3 bases at J, leaving 2 bases unmatched. This CDR3 is CASSFGLADYEQYF. Here the CDR3 DNA reads TGTGCCAGCAGTTTCGGACTAGCGGACTACGAGCAGTACTTC.

This clonotype was recorded a few times. V and J are TRBV10-3 and TRBJ2-5; tentative D call: TRBD2 (6 bases). The closer fit of TRBJ2-7 to the DNA end suggests the J call may be wrong. Germline CDR1 and CDR2: ENHRY and SYGVKD. The CDR3 totals 15 residues. The CDR3 here is CAISTAGRYDVEQYF. CDR3 DNA sequence: TGTGCCATCAGTACCGCGGGAAGGTACGATGTCGAGCAGTACTTC.

The chain links TRBV5-1 to TRBJ1-1; the D gene is possibly TRBD1 (5 bases). The CDR3 runs 15 residues. Germline-derived CDR1 and CDR2 are SGHRS and YFSETQ. Between the trimmed V and J ends, which lost 2 bases and 0 bases, there was a span of 11 bases. The CDR3 bases are TGCGCCAGCAGCTTCGGGGCGGGGGTGAACACTGAAGCTTTCTTT. Translation: CASSFGAGVNTEAFF.

The sample holds a few counts of this clonotype. The chain joins TRBV4-3 to TRBJ2-7; a possible D gene is TRBD2 (6 bases). Germline V gene data show CDR1 as LGHNA and CDR2 as YSLEER. The CDR3 sequence is 18 residues long. V was clipped by 0 bases and J by 2 bases, with 20 bases between them. Here the CDR3 reads CASSQEVPREIETYEQYF. CDR3 DNA sequence: TGCGCCAGCAGCCAAGAAGTACCTCGGGAGATCGAAACCTACGAGCAGTACTTC.

This clonotype has only one observation. The CDR3 here is CATSRDWGGGETQYF. The CDR3 nucleotides read TGTGCCACCAGCAGAGATTGGGGAGGGGGAGAGACCCAGTACTTC. V gene TRBV15 combines with J gene TRBJ2-5; tentatively, D is TRBD2 (7 bases). CDR3 length: 15 residues. The germline gives CDR1 LNHNV, CDR2 YYDKDF (reference sequence). V dropped 0 bases and J dropped 4 bases, with 12 bases sitting between them.

The chain recombines TRBV20-1 with TRBJ2-2, with 8 bases aligning to TRBD2. Germline assignment: CDR1 DFQATT and CDR2 SNEGSKA (reference sequence). The V gene end was trimmed by 5 bases and the J gene end by 0 bases; junction bases not matched to a gene: 5. The CDR3 covers 15 residues. The CDR3 is CSALSGRSNTGELFF. For the CDR3, the DNA is TGCAGTGCTCTCAGCGGGAGATCGAACACCGGGGAGCTGTTTTTT.